This is a list of T cell receptor beta chains from one sample in a study of T cell responses to AZD1222 COVID-19 vaccine. Libraries were prepared by immunoSEQ multiplex PCR; TCRdb keeps only in-frame clonotypes and omits some of them. This sample has 150,000 or so clones; approximately 93% occur once, and the top ten carry around 0.96%. The source was peripheral blood, collected on day 0 of AZD1222 vaccination. These receptors were collected from an adult in good health. Both conserved end residues are part of each CDR3. A D gene is named only where the DNA matches it firmly. Size is stated for part of the rows, as once, few or many counts, or as a class when the clone is expanded.

- | - | TRBJ1-2 | TRBV6-1 | CASSESGSYGYTF | TGTGCCAGCAGTGAATCGGGTAGCTATGGCTACACCTTC
- | - | TRBJ1-2 | TRBV6-5 | CASSYPGVGGYTF | TGTGCCAGCAGTTACCCAGGGGTCGGCGGCTACACCTTC
- | - | TRBJ1-2 | TRBV12-3/TRBV12-4 | CASSLNGYGYTF | TGTGCCAGCAGTTTAAACGGCTATGGCTACACCTTC
- | TRBD2 | TRBJ2-3 | TRBV11-2 | CASSFGGTSGEDTQYF | TGTGCCAGCAGCTTCGGGGGGACTAGCGGTGAAGATACGCAGTATTTT
once | - | TRBJ1-1 | TRBV14 | CASSQVSGVMNTEAFF | TGTGCCAGCAGCCAAGTGTCAGGGGTAATGAACACTGAAGCTTTCTTT
- | TRBD1 | TRBJ2-1 | TRBV2 | CATQDRLEYNEQFF | TGTGCCACCCAGGACAGGCTCGAGTACAATGAGCAGTTCTTC
- | - | TRBJ1-1 | TRBV5-6 | CASSLRFEAFF | TGTGCCAGCAGCTTGAGGTTCGAAGCTTTCTTT
- | - | TRBJ1-2 | TRBV5-1 | CASSLQVKGDYGYTF | TGCGCCAGCAGCTTACAGGTTAAGGGAGACTATGGCTACACCTTC
- | - | TRBJ1-6 | TRBV4-3 | CASSHRQNNSPLHF | TGCGCCAGCAGCCATAGGCAGAATAATTCACCCCTCCACTTT
- | TRBD2 | TRBJ2-2 | TRBV4-1 | CASSQGLGLAHDTGELFF | TGCGCCAGCAGCCAAGGGTTGGGACTAGCGCATGACACCGGGGAGCTGTTTTTT
- | TRBD1 | TRBJ1-1 | TRBV5-1 | CASSPGTVEAFF | TGCGCCAGCAGCCCCGGGACAGTCGAAGCTTTCTTT
- | TRBD1 | TRBJ2-1 | TRBV2 | CASSLTDRSSNEQFF | TGTGCCAGCAGCCTAACGGACAGGTCCAGCAATGAGCAGTTCTTC
- | TRBD2 | TRBJ2-5 | TRBV3-1/TRBV3-2 | CASSQENQAGENKAQETQYF | TGTGCCAGCAGCCAAGAGAACCAAGCGGGGGAAAACAAAGCTCAAGAGACCCAGTACTTC
- | - | TRBJ1-6 | TRBV12-3/TRBV12-4 | CASSPTQGSPLHF | TGTGCCAGCAGTCCGACCCAGGGTTCACCCCTCCACTTT
- | TRBD1 | TRBJ1-1 | TRBV6-5 | CASSYTRQGSTEAFF | TGTGCCAGCAGTTACACCAGACAGGGCAGCACTGAAGCTTTCTTT
- | TRBD1 | TRBJ1-5 | TRBV5-1 | CASSRRQGALNQPQHF | TGCGCCAGCAGCAGGCGACAGGGGGCCCTCAATCAGCCCCAGCATTTT
- | TRBD1 | TRBJ2-5 | TRBV5-4 | CASSLGLGTVQETQYF | TGTGCCAGCAGCTTGGGCCTTGGGACAGTCCAAGAGACCCAGTACTTC
- | TRBD2 | TRBJ2-5 | TRBV28 | CASTGLEETQYF | TGTGCCAGCACCGGACTAGAGGAGACCCAGTACTTC
- | - | TRBJ1-2 | TRBV6-5 | CASSYSDSFYGYTF | TGTGCCAGCAGTTACTCCGACAGCTTCTATGGCTACACCTTC
- | TRBD1 | TRBJ1-1 | TRBV10-3 | CAISREGAWNTEAFF | TGTGCCATCAGTAGAGAGGGGGCTTGGAACACTGAAGCTTTCTTT
- | - | TRBJ1-2 | TRBV10-3 | CAISDIGIYGYTF | TGTGCCATCAGTGATATAGGGATCTATGGCTACACCTTC
- | TRBD2 | TRBJ2-7 | TRBV13 | CASSLAVRGDSYEQYF | TGTGCCAGCAGCTTAGCCGTGCGGGGGGACTCCTACGAGCAGTACTTC
- | - | TRBJ2-7 | TRBV5-6 | CASSFGVGEQYF | TGTGCCAGCAGCTTTGGGGTAGGGGAGCAGTACTTC
- | - | TRBJ2-3 | TRBV24-1 | CATSVGPSSTDTQYF | TGTGCCACCAGTGTTGGCCCCTCCTCCACAGATACGCAGTATTTT
- | - | TRBJ1-1 | TRBV5-1 | CASSLAGDTEAFF | TGCGCCAGCAGCTTGGCGGGAGATACTGAAGCTTTCTTT
- | - | TRBJ1-2 | TRBV3-1/TRBV3-2 | CASSQDFDRHGYTF | TGTGCCAGCAGCCAAGATTTCGACCGACATGGCTACACCTTC
- | - | TRBJ1-4 | TRBV15 | CATSRAAEEKLFF | TGTGCCACCAGCAGAGCTGCGGAAGAAAAACTGTTTTTT
- | - | TRBJ2-1 | TRBV5-1 | CASSLAAGPYNEQFF | TGCGCCAGCAGCTTGGCGGCAGGGCCCTACAATGAGCAGTTCTTC
once | - | TRBJ1-2 | TRBV5-1 | CASSLGLDSINGYTF | TGCGCCAGCAGCTTGGGTCTGGACAGCATCAATGGCTACACCTTC
- | - | TRBJ1-3 | TRBV5-1 | CASSLAVTTGNTIYF | TGCGCCAGCAGCTTGGCCGTAACAACTGGAAACACCATATATTTT
- | - | TRBJ2-6 | TRBV6-5 | CASNREAGANVLTF | TGTGCCAGTAACAGGGAGGCTGGGGCCAACGTCCTGACTTTC
- | - | TRBJ1-5 | TRBV3-1/TRBV3-2 | CASSQEVSNQPQHF | TGTGCCAGCAGCCAAGAGGTTAGCAATCAGCCCCAGCATTTT
- | TRBD1 | TRBJ1-5 | TRBV5-3 | CARRIRDRQNQPQHF | TGTGCCAGAAGGATCCGGGACAGGCAGAATCAGCCCCAGCATTTT
- | - | TRBJ2-7 | TRBV5-1 | CASSLFGGMGSYEQYF | TGCGCCAGCAGCTTGTTTGGGGGAATGGGCTCCTACGAGCAGTACTTC
- | - | TRBJ1-2 | TRBV3-1/TRBV3-2 | CASSQGRALRGYTF | TGTGCCAGCAGCCAAGGCCGGGCTTTGAGGGGCTACACCTTC
once | TRBD2 | TRBJ2-2 | TRBV6-5 | CASIITSGAGELFF | TGTGCCAGCATAATAACTAGCGGGGCCGGGGAGCTGTTTTTT
once | - | TRBJ1-1 | TRBV5-8 | CASSLAGPKNTEAFF | TGTGCCAGCAGCTTGGCAGGACCCAAGAACACTGAAGCTTTCTTT
- | - | TRBJ2-1 | TRBV10-2 | CASKTSGYNEQFF | TGCGCCAGCAAGACTAGTGGGTACAATGAGCAGTTCTTC